The entry below gives a single T cell receptor (beta chain) sequence along with its context. The CDR3 length is 14 residues. The germline V gene has CDR1 SGHDT and CDR2 YYEEEE. V was trimmed by 0 bases and J by 0 bases, leaving 7 bases between them. These data come from a study of OX40 agonist ivuxolimab in advanced cancers. On the study more broadly: An anti-OX40 (CD134) antibody with agonistic activity, ivuxolimab, was administered to patients. Patients treated during dose escalation were battling hepatocellular carcinoma, melanoma, renal cell or head and neck cancer.

Here immunoSEQ multiplex PCR was the method, and the copy in TCRdb shows in-frame clones only, minus some. The sample shows approximately 26,000 clones, more than 80% of them seen only once. This clonotype originated in an adult with an advanced solid tumor such as melanoma, head and neck, liver or kidney cancer. This chain connects TRBV5-6 to TRBJ2-7; possible D gene TRBD1, 6 bases. Sequencing was performed on CD4+ or CD8+ T cells sorted from blood, taken in a trial of the OX40 agonist ivuxolimab. CDR3 sequence: CASSLGTASYEQYF. CDR3 DNA sequence: TGTGCCAGCAGCTTGGGGACAGCCTCCTACGAGCAGTACTTC.